Sequencing of this T cell receptor beta chain was carried out in a study of blood T cell repertoires in COVID-19. Study context: The United States, Italy and Spain provided the acute and convalescent COVID-19 samples.

Repertoires were generated with immunoSEQ multiplex PCR, while TCRdb's copy carries only in-frame clones and drops some. Among around 34,000 clones listed, roughly four fifths were seen once. The CDR3 is 15 residues long. J was trimmed by 2 bases and V by 7 bases; bases with no gene match: 9. The germline gives CDR1 MDHEN, CDR2 SYDVKM. This receptor was obtained from a man older than 75 with active or convalescent COVID-19. This chain joins TRBV28 and TRBJ2-7; 9 bases match TRBD1. The sample was peripheral blood. This CDR3 is CASTSPTGGPYEQYF. Here the CDR3 DNA reads TGTGCCAGCACCTCACCGACAGGGGGGCCCTACGAGCAGTACTTC.